This T cell receptor (beta chain) was captured in a study of blood T cell repertoires in COVID-19. This CDR3 spans 16 amino acids. CDR1 LNHDA and CDR2 SQIVND come from the germline V gene (reference sequence). Trimming shortened V by 0 bases and J by 7 bases, and 16 bases separated the two germline ends. The data were produced by immunoSEQ multiplex PCR, yet TCRdb's version contains in-frame clones alone and is incomplete. The sample lists fewer than 400,000 clones; roughly 90% were seen once. Material for sequencing was PBMCs or T cells enriched from blood (not recorded which). The chain joins TRBV19 to TRBJ2-1; weak D call: TRBD2 (6 bases). The clonotype comes from a woman aged 30 to 39 who had been exposed to COVID-19. The chain's CDR3 is CASSIDLGGLGNEQFF. The CDR3 DNA sequence: TGTGCCAGTAGTATAGATCTCGGGGGACTCGGGAATGAGCAGTTCTTC.